The source of this T cell receptor (beta chain) is a study of T-cell reconstitution after alpha-beta-depleted transplantation in children. The CDR3 loop spans 18 amino acids. Trimming shortened V by 7 bases and J by 1 base, and 25 bases separated the two germline ends. Germline values: CDR1 ENHRY, CDR2 SYGVKD. Using unique molecular identifiers, the investigators prepared the TCRbeta library. TCRdb ran MiXCR on the PCR reads and lists one entry per CDR3 protein. The data contain about 110,000 distinct CDR3 sequences, over 9% of them singletons. This clonotype was detected ten times or more. The chain recombines TRBV10-3 with TRBJ1-1, with D tentatively TRBD1 (5 bases). The input for sequencing was PBMCs from the stem cell graft donor, taken from the stem cell graft. The sequence was collected from a human donor who donated a stem cell graft to a child with acute lymphoblastic leukemia. The CDR3 coding sequence is TGTGCCATCAACGGAGGAACTACTGGGGGATCCCCGAACACTGAAGCTTTCTTT. Residues: CAINGGTTGGSPNTEAFF.